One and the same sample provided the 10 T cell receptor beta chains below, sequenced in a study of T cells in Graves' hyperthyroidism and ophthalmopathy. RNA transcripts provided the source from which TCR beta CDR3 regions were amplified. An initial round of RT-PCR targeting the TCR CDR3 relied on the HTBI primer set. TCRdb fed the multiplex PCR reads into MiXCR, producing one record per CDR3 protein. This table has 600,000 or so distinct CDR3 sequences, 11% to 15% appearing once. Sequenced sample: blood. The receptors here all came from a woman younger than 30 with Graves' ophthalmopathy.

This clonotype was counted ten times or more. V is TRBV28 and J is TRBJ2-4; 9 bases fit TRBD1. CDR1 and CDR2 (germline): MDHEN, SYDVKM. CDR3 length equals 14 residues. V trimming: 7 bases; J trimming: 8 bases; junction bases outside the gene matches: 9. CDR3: CASKPGQGFDIQYF. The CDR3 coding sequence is TGTGCCAGCAAACCGGGACAGGGTTTCGACATTCAGTACTTC.

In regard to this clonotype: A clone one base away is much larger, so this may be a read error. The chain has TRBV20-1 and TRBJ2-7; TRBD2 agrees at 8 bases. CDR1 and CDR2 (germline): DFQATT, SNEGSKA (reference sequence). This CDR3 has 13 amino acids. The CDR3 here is CSASRGGEYEQHF. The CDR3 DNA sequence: TGCAGTGCTAGCCGGGGGGGTGAGTACGAGCAGCACTTC.

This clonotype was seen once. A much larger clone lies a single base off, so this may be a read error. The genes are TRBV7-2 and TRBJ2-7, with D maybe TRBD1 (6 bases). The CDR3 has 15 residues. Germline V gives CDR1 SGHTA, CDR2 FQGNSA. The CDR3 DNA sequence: TGTGCCAACAGCTTAGACCAGGGGTCAACCTACGAGCAGTACTTC. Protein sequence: CANSLDQGSTYEQYF.

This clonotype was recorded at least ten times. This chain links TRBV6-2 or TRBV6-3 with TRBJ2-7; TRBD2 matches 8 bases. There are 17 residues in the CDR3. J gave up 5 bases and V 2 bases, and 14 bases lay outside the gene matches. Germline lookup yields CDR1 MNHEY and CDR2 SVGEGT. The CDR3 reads CASSYAGGSGKRHEQYF. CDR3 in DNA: TGTGCCAGCAGTTACGCAGGCGGTAGCGGGAAACGGCACGAGCAGTACTTC.

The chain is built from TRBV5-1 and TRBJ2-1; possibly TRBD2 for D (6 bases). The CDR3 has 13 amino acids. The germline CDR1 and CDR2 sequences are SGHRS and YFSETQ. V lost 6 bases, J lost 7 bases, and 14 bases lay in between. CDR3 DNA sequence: TGCGCCAGCACGGCGGGACTTCTTAATGAGCAGTTCTTC. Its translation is CASTAGLLNEQFF.

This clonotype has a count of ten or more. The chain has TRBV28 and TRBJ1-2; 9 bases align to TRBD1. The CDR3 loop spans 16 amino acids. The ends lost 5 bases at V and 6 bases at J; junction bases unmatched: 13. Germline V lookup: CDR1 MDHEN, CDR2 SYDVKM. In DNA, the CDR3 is TGTGCCAGCAGTCTACTTACAGGGGGCGTAGACAATGGCTACACCTTC. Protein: CASSLLTGGVDNGYTF.

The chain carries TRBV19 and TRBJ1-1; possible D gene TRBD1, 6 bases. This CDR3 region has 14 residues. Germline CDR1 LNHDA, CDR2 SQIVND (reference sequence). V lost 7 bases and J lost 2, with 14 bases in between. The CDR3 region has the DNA TGTGCCAGTACCTATGACAGGCGCAACACTGAAGCTTTCTTT. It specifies CASTYDRRNTEAFF.

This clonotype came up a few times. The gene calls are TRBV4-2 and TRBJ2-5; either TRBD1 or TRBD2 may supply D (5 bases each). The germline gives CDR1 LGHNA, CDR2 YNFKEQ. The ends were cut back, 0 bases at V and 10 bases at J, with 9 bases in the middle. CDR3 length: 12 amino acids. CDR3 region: CASSQEAGSQYF. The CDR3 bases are TGTGCCAGCAGCCAAGAAGCAGGGAGCCAGTACTTC.

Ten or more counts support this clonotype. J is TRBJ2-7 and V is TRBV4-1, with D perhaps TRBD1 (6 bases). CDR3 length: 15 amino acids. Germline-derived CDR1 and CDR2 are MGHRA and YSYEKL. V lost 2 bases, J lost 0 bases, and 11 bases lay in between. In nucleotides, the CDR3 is TGCGCCAGCAGCCAAAAGCAGGGGAGCTCCTACGAGCAGTACTTC. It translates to CASSQKQGSSYEQYF.

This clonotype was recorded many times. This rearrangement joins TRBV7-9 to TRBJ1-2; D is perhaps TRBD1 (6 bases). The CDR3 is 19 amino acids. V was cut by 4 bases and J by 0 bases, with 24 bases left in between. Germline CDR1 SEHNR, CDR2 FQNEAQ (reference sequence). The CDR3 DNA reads TGTGCCAGCAGCTCCGCAGGGGTAGACGGGGCATACCCTAACTATGGCTACACCTTC. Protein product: CASSSAGVDGAYPNYGYTF. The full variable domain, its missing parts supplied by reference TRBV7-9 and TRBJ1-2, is DTGVSQNPRHKITKRGQNVTFRCDPISEHNRLYWYRQTLGQGPEFLTYFQNEAQLEKSRLLSDRFSAERPKGSFSTLEIQRTEQGDSAMYLCASSSAGVDGAYPNYGYTFGSGTRLTVV.